The rows below give T cell receptor beta chains drawn from one sample of a study of cytomegalovirus exposure and HLA in healthy donors. Only in-frame clones appear in the TCRdb table, and some are missing; sequencing was by immunoSEQ multiplex PCR. The table lists 130,000 to 150,000 clones. Sample: PBMCs. These receptors came from a male donor in good health and CMV-seronegative. CDR3s include the opening cysteine and the closing phenylalanine or tryptophan. The order of the fields is CDR3 length, V gene, D gene, J gene, CDR3 DNA, CDR3 protein. A D gene is named only where the DNA matches it firmly.

len: 14
v_gene: TRBV5-6
d_gene: NA
j_gene: TRBJ2-2
CDR3nt: TGTGCCAGCACCCTAGGGCAGGGGACCGGGGAGCTGTTTTTT
CDR3aa: CASTLGQGTGELFF

len: 14
v_gene: TRBV19
d_gene: NA
j_gene: TRBJ1-5
CDR3nt: TGTGCCAGTAGTATAGTAGAAAACAATCAGCCCCAGCATTTT
CDR3aa: CASSIVENNQPQHF

len: 15
v_gene: TRBV5-4
d_gene: TRBD2
j_gene: TRBJ2-2
CDR3nt: TGTGCCAGCAGTTCTAGCGGGAGGTATACCGGGGAGCTGTTTTTT
CDR3aa: CASSSSGRYTGELFF

len: 15
v_gene: TRBV7-2
d_gene: NA
j_gene: TRBJ2-7
CDR3nt: TGTGCCAGCAGGATGAGCCGGGAGAGTTCCTACGAGCAGTACTTC
CDR3aa: CASRMSRESSYEQYF

len: 15
v_gene: TRBV28
d_gene: NA
j_gene: TRBJ1-1
CDR3nt: TGTGCCAGCAGTTCTCCCCGGGCGGAGGACACTGAAGCTTTCTTT
CDR3aa: CASSSPRAEDTEAFF

len: 13
v_gene: TRBV30
d_gene: NA
j_gene: TRBJ1-5
CDR3nt: TGTGCCTGGGACTCCGGGGGCAATCAGCCCCAGCATTTT
CDR3aa: CAWDSGGNQPQHF

len: 13
v_gene: TRBV4-3
d_gene: NA
j_gene: TRBJ1-1
CDR3nt: TGCGCCAGCAGCCTTGCCGGGATACCTGAAGCTTTCTTT
CDR3aa: CASSLAGIPEAFF

len: 14
v_gene: TRBV7-9
d_gene: NA
j_gene: TRBJ1-1
CDR3nt: TGTGCCAGCGGTCGGGACACCTTGAACACTGAAGCTTTCTTT
CDR3aa: CASGRDTLNTEAFF

len: 15
v_gene: TRBV6-1
d_gene: NA
j_gene: TRBJ2-5
CDR3nt: TGTGCCAGCAGCGTGGGAGGTGAGGTCCCAGAGACCCAGTACTTC
CDR3aa: CASSVGGEVPETQYF

len: 14
v_gene: TRBV6-1
d_gene: NA
j_gene: TRBJ2-1
CDR3nt: TGTGCCAGCAGTGACAGGGTGGAGGGGTTGAAGCAGTTCTTC
CDR3aa: CASSDRVEGLKQFF

len: 13
v_gene: TRBV19
d_gene: NA
j_gene: TRBJ1-5
CDR3nt: TGTGCCAGTAGTATTGAGGGCAATCAGCCCCAGCATTTT
CDR3aa: CASSIEGNQPQHF

len: 15
v_gene: TRBV11-3
d_gene: TRBD1
j_gene: TRBJ2-3
CDR3nt: TGTGCCAGCAGCAAAGGACAGGGGGCCACAGATACGCAGTATTTT
CDR3aa: CASSKGQGATDTQYF

len: 13
v_gene: TRBV6-1
d_gene: NA
j_gene: TRBJ1-2
CDR3nt: TGTGCCAGCAGTGAAGCGAACAGGTCCGGCTACACCTTC
CDR3aa: CASSEANRSGYTF

len: 14
v_gene: TRBV5-1
d_gene: TRBD1
j_gene: TRBJ1-1
CDR3nt: TGCGCCAGCGTATCCACAGGGGTGAACACTGAAGCTTTCTTT
CDR3aa: CASVSTGVNTEAFF

len: 14
v_gene: TRBV30
d_gene: TRBD1
j_gene: TRBJ2-7
CDR3nt: TGTGCCTGGAGTTTCGGGTCAGGGGGCTACGAGCAGTACTTC
CDR3aa: CAWSFGSGGYEQYF

len: 13
v_gene: TRBV30
d_gene: TRBD1
j_gene: TRBJ1-5
CDR3nt: TGTGCCTGTTCCGGACAGGACAATCAGCCCCAGCATTTT
CDR3aa: CACSGQDNQPQHF